The next 24 T cell receptor beta chains were all read from a single sample in a study of CD8 T cells in Susac syndrome. Random hexamers were used to reverse transcribe the RNA input (0.5 to 1 ug). TCRdb processed the immunoSEQ multiplex PCR reads anew with MiXCR; each CDR3 protein has one entry. The data contain about 50,000 distinct CDR3 sequences, 93% of them singletons. Sequenced material: CD8+ T cells from PBMCs. The receptors derive from a human donor with multiple sclerosis.

This chain connects TRBV30 to TRBJ2-2; D not resolved. This CDR3 region has 12 residues. Trimming cost V 7 bases and J 6 bases, with 12 bases left between them. Germline-derived CDR1 and CDR2 are GTSNPN and SVGIG (reference sequence). The CDR3 protein is CASPVVAGELFF. CDR3 bases: TGTGCCTCTCCTGTCGTAGCCGGGGAGCTGTTTTTT. The full variable domain, with the rest looked up from reference TRBV30 and TRBJ2-2, is SQTIHQWPATLVQPVGSPLSLECTVEGTSNPNLYWYRQAAGRGLQLLFYSVGIGQISSEVPQNLSASRPQDRQFILSSKKLLLSDSGFYLCASPVVAGELFFGEGSRLTVL.

The V call is TRBV25-1, the J call TRBJ2-3; D is unresolved. CDR3 size: 13 residues. CDR1 and CDR2 (germline): MGHDK, SYGVNS. The V end lost 6 bases, the J end lost 3 bases, and 10 bases lay between the germline ends. The CDR3 reads CASSVIETDTQYF. In DNA, the CDR3 is TGTGCCAGCAGCGTGATAGAAACAGATACGCAGTATTTT.

The chain links TRBV7-9 to TRBJ2-7; D remains ambiguous. V was clipped by 8 bases and J by 2 bases, with 10 bases between them. The CDR3 extends over 12 amino acids. Germline V lookup: CDR1 SEHNR, CDR2 FQNEAQ (reference sequence). Here the CDR3 DNA reads TGTGCCAGCCGTCTCGGAACCTACGAGCAGTACTTC. Translation: CASRLGTYEQYF. The full variable domain, with the rest looked up from reference TRBV7-9 and TRBJ2-7, is DTGVSQNPRHKITKRGQNVTFRCDPISEHNRLYWYRQTLGQGPEFLTYFQNEAQLEKSRLLSDRFSAERPKGSFSTLEIQRTEQGDSAMYLCASRLGTYEQYFGPGTRLTVT.

The DNA of the CDR3 is TGCGCCAGCAGCCAAGTTGGGGAAGACGGACTCTACTCCTACGAGCAGTACTTC. Its protein product is CASSQVGEDGLYSYEQYF. The chain employs TRBV4-1 and TRBJ2-7; possibly TRBD2 for D (5 bases). CDR1 is MGHRA, CDR2 YSYEKL, per germline. The CDR3 spans 18 residues. The ends were cut back, 1 base at V and 0 bases at J, with 19 bases in the middle.

V gene TRBV7-3 combines with J gene TRBJ1-1; tentatively, D is TRBD1 (5 bases). CDR3 length: 12 residues. Per germline, CDR1 SGHTA and CDR2 FQGTGA. Trimming cost V 4 bases and J 8 bases, with 11 bases left between them. CDR3 in amino acids: CASSSVWGEAFF. CDR3 nucleotide sequence: TGTGCCAGCAGCTCCGTTTGGGGGGAAGCTTTCTTT.

The chain employs TRBV29-1 and TRBJ1-1; possibly TRBD1 for D (6 bases). The ends were cut back, 0 bases at V and 6 bases at J, with 14 bases in the middle. CDR1 and CDR2 from the germline V gene are SQVTM and ANQGSEA. The CDR3 is made up of 14 amino acids. The CDR3 spells CSVEDPGAVPEAFF. CDR3 coding DNA: TGCAGCGTTGAAGATCCGGGGGCAGTCCCTGAAGCTTTCTTT. Full variable domain (remainder filled in from reference TRBV29-1 and TRBJ1-1): SAVISQKPSRDICQRGTSLTIQCQVDSQVTMMFWYRQQPGQSLTLIATANQGSEATYESGFVIDKFPISRPNLTFSTLTVSNMSPEDSSIYLCSVEDPGAVPEAFFGQGTRLTVV.

The chain combines TRBV5-1 with TRBJ2-7; possibly TRBD1 for D (5 bases). This CDR3 region has 13 residues. CDR1 SGHRS and CDR2 YFSETQ come from the germline V gene. Trimming cost V 0 bases and J 5 bases, with 9 bases left between them. CDR3: CASSLGQFNEQYF. The DNA for the CDR3 is TGCGCCAGCAGCTTGGGACAGTTCAACGAGCAGTACTTC.

This rearrangement joins TRBV11-3 to TRBJ1-6; D gene unclear. This CDR3 has 17 amino acids. Per the germline V gene, CDR1 is SGHNT and CDR2 is YENEEA. V dropped 5 bases and J dropped 1 base, with 15 bases sitting between them. CDR3 loop: CASSQGWMLSYNSPLHF. CDR3 bases: TGTGCCAGCAGCCAAGGGTGGATGTTGTCCTATAATTCACCCCTCCACTTT. The full variable domain, in which reference TRBV11-3 and TRBJ1-6 provide the parts outside the CDR3, is EAGVVQSPRYKIIEKKQPVAFWCNPISGHNTLYWYLQNLGQGPELLIRYENEEAVDDSQLPKDRFSAERLKGVDSTLKIQPAELGDSAVYLCASSQGWMLSYNSPLHFGNGTRLTVT.

The chain is built from TRBV6-5 and TRBJ2-7; maybe TRBD1 (5 bases). Trimming removed 0 bases at V and 6 bases at J, with 21 bases between. The CDR3 has 17 residues. Germline V CDR1 and CDR2: MNHEY, SVGAGI. The CDR3 DNA is TGTGCCAGCAGTTACTCGACGGGTCCGGGTGGGGCCACCGAGCAGTACTTC. Encoded protein: CASSYSTGPGGATEQYF.

This clonotype was observed a single time. This chain uses TRBV19 with TRBJ1-2; D ambiguous. Per germline, CDR1 LNHDA and CDR2 SQIVND (reference sequence). The ends were cut back, 2 bases at V and 6 bases at J, with 7 bases in the middle. CDR3 length equals 12 residues. In DNA, the CDR3 is TGTGCCAGTAGTATATCTTTTGATGGCTACACCTTC. Translating it yields CASSISFDGYTF.

This chain links TRBV4-2 with TRBJ2-1, with 7 bases matching TRBD1. This CDR3 spans 17 amino acids. The germline V gene encodes CDR1 LGHNA and CDR2 YNFKEQ. V lost 3 bases and J lost 4; bases outside the gene matches: 12. The CDR3 DNA is TGTGCCAGCAGCCAGGCTTCCGGGACAGAGATATACAATGAGCAGTTCTTC. Amino acid sequence: CASSQASGTEIYNEQFF.

V is TRBV28 and J is TRBJ1-5; no firm D call. Germline CDR1 MDHEN, CDR2 SYDVKM. The CDR3 has 15 amino acids. V lost 3 bases and J 0 bases, leaving 9 bases between the germline ends. The CDR3 DNA reads TGTGCCAGCAGTTTCCCGGAGAATAGCAATCAGCCCCAGCATTTT. This codes for CASSFPENSNQPQHF.

This clonotype was detected a few times. The gene calls are TRBV7-2 and TRBJ2-5; TRBD1 matches at 9 bases. CDR1 is SGHTA and CDR2 is FQGNSA in the germline V gene. This CDR3 has 18 residues. V dropped 0 bases and J dropped 0; count of bases not matched to a gene: 8. In nucleotides, the CDR3 is TGTGCCAGCAGCTTAGCTATTATGCGGGACAGGGACCAAGAGACCCAGTACTTC. This translates into CASSLAIMRDRDQETQYF. Full variable domain (missing parts from reference TRBV7-2 and TRBJ2-5): GAGVSQSPSNKVTEKGKDVELRCDPISGHTALYWYRQSLGQGLEFLIYFQGNSAPDKSGLPSDRFSAERTGGSVSTLTIQRTQQEDSAVYLCASSLAIMRDRDQETQYFGPGTRLLVL.

This sequence joins TRBV9 and TRBJ2-1; D ambiguous. V lost 0 bases and J 2 bases, leaving 9 bases between the germline ends. CDR1 is SGDLS, CDR2 YYNGEE, per germline. This CDR3 comprises 15 residues. CDR3 amino acids: CASSVDGVPYNEQFF. Written as DNA, the CDR3 is TGTGCCAGCAGCGTAGATGGGGTCCCCTACAATGAGCAGTTCTTC.

The chain recombines TRBV7-6 with TRBJ2-2; 11 bases fit TRBD1. In germline, CDR1 is SGHVS, CDR2 FNYEAQ. The CDR3 length is 15 residues. J gave up 5 bases and V 5 bases, and 4 bases lay outside the gene matches. CDR3: CASSPGTGGTGELFF. The CDR3, as DNA: TGTGCCAGCAGCCCTGGGACAGGGGGTACCGGGGAGCTGTTTTTT.

This clonotype was counted only a few times. The chain has TRBV9 and TRBJ1-5; D is unresolved. The V gene's germline CDR1 is SGDLS and CDR2 YYNGEE. V shed 0 bases and J shed 4 bases, with 8 bases lying between them. The CDR3 runs to 14 residues. In DNA form, the CDR3 reads TGTGCCAGCAGCGTAGGTGCGGGGAATCAGCCCCAGCATTTT. Encoded protein: CASSVGAGNQPQHF.

This chain connects TRBV6-1 to TRBJ1-6; D may be TRBD1 (5 bases). This CDR3 spans 16 amino acids. Trimming removed 5 bases from V and 7 bases from J, with 18 bases in between. In germline, CDR1 is MNHNS, CDR2 SASEGT. The CDR3 nucleotides are TGTGCCAGCAGTCATACAAGGGGCGCGGGGAATTCACCCCTCCACTTT. Its translation is CASSHTRGAGNSPLHF.

The chain combines TRBV9 with TRBJ2-1; TRBD2 aligns across 12 bases. Trimming at V came to 3 bases and at J to 0 bases, leaving 7 bases not matched to a gene. The CDR3 is 18 residues long. Per the germline V gene, CDR1 is SGDLS and CDR2 is YYNGEE. The CDR3 region is CASSAGLAGTSSYNEQFF. The CDR3 DNA follows: TGTGCCAGCAGCGCAGGACTAGCGGGGACAAGCTCCTACAATGAGCAGTTCTTC.

This chain uses TRBV27 with TRBJ1-4, with 9 bases identical to TRBD1. The CDR3 is 16 residues long. V dropped 4 bases and J dropped 8; count of bases not matched to a gene: 11. CDR1 and CDR2 from the germline V gene are MNHEY and SMNVEV (reference sequence). The DNA for the CDR3 is TGTGCCAGCAGTTCAGGACAGGGGAAGGAGGGGGAAAAACTGTTTTTT. It specifies CASSSGQGKEGEKLFF. The whole variable domain, filled in from reference TRBV27 and TRBJ1-4, reads EAQVTQNPRYLITVTGKKLTVTCSQNMNHEYMSWYRQDPGLGLRQIYYSMNVEVTDKGDVPEGYKVSRKEKRNFPLILESPSPNQTSLYFCASSSGQGKEGEKLFFGSGTQLSVL.

This clonotype came up once. The rearrangement uses TRBV28 and TRBJ1-5; D not certain. Trimming cost V 7 bases and J 7 bases, with 14 bases left between them. Germline V gene lookup returns CDR1 MDHEN and CDR2 SYDVKM. This CDR3 contains 13 residues. Written as DNA, the CDR3 is TGTGCCAGCACCCTTACCTCCGGACAGCCCCAGCATTTT. It encodes CASTLTSGQPQHF.

The chain combines TRBV15 with TRBJ1-2; possible D gene TRBD1, 6 bases. The germline CDR1 and CDR2 sequences are LNHNV and YYDKDF (reference sequence). Trimming took off 2 bases at V and 2 bases at J, with 6 bases between the two ends. The CDR3 runs 13 residues. The DNA for the CDR3 is TGTGCCACCAGCAGACAGGGGAACTATGGCTACACCTTC. It translates to CATSRQGNYGYTF.

This chain connects TRBV30 to TRBJ2-1, with D unclear. Germline V gene lookup returns CDR1 GTSNPN and CDR2 SVGIG (reference sequence). V was cut by 4 bases and J by 3 bases, with 4 bases left in between. The CDR3 extends over 11 amino acids. The CDR3 DNA follows: TGTGCCTGGAATGGCTACAATGAGCAGTTCTTC. Translating it yields CAWNGYNEQFF. Full variable domain (outside the CDR3, taken from reference TRBV30 and TRBJ2-1): SQTIHQWPATLVQPVGSPLSLECTVEGTSNPNLYWYRQAAGRGLQLLFYSVGIGQISSEVPQNLSASRPQDRQFILSSKKLLLSDSGFYLCAWNGYNEQFFGPGTRLTVL.

The chain is built from TRBV29-1 and TRBJ2-3, with a possible D match to TRBD2 (7 bases). CDR1 and CDR2 from the germline V gene are SQVTM and ANQGSEA. CDR3 length equals 14 residues. CDR3 sequence: CIAGAPRGTDTQYF. The CDR3 nucleotides read TGCATCGCGGGGGCCCCCAGAGGCACAGATACGCAGTATTTT.

In its sample, this clonotype was seen a few times. The V gene is TRBV27, the J gene TRBJ1-5, with D hard to call. Germline lookup yields CDR1 MNHEY and CDR2 SMNVEV (reference sequence). Between the trimmed V and J ends, which lost 4 bases and 1 base, there was a span of 5 bases. The CDR3 length is 13 residues. CDR3 sequence reads: CASSWGSNQPQHF. CDR3 bases: TGTGCCAGCAGTTGGGGAAGCAATCAGCCCCAGCATTTT.